Listed below are T cell receptor beta chains from one sample, sequenced in a study of technical replicates of blood from several donors. Some clones are missing from TCRdb's copy, which holds only in-frame ones; the method was immunoSEQ multiplex PCR. Of 12,000 or so clones detected, 85% to 95% appear once; the ten largest clones hold about 8%. The source material was PBMCs. The receptors originated from a human donor in good health. Each CDR3 is given with its conserved first and last residue. The D gene is left open where the match is weak. The size of a clone is reported for some rows only, either as once, few or many, or as a class for expanded clones.

>15|.|TRBJ2-2|TRBD2|TRBV5-1
CASSFSGRNTGELFF
TGCGCCAGCAGCTTTAGCGGGAGAAACACCGGGGAGCTGTTTTTT
>11|once|TRBJ2-7|.|TRBV6-5
CATSRSYEQYF
TGTGCCACCAGCAGGTCCTACGAGCAGTACTTC
>15|.|TRBJ1-5|.|TRBV10-3
CAISDSGGRNQPQHF
TGTGCCATCAGTGACAGCGGCGGGAGAAATCAGCCCCAGCATTTT
>13|.|TRBJ2-3|.|TRBV10-1
CASSSPRGNTQYF
TGCGCCAGCAGCTCCCCGAGGGGGAATACGCAGTATTTT
>14|once|TRBJ2-5|.|TRBV5-1
CASSLVQGRETQYF
TGCGCCAGCAGCTTGGTACAGGGTAGGGAGACCCAGTACTTC
>15|.|TRBJ2-2|TRBD2|TRBV9
CASSVSGRGTGELFF
TGTGCCAGCAGCGTCAGCGGGAGAGGTACCGGGGAGCTGTTTTTT
>15|.|TRBJ2-1|.|TRBV19
CASSRGQGYYNEQFF
TGTGCCAGTAGTCGCGGCCAGGGCTATTACAATGAGCAGTTCTTC
>12|.|TRBJ2-7|.|TRBV4-1
CASSPDSYEQYF
TGCGCCAGCAGCCCCGACAGCTACGAGCAGTACTTC
>17|.|TRBJ2-1|TRBD2|TRBV11-2
CASSLDWGTSGYNEQFF
TGTGCCAGCAGCTTAGATTGGGGGACTAGCGGTTACAATGAGCAGTTCTTC
>12|.|TRBJ2-1|.|TRBV29-1
CSVQGGYNEQFF
TGCAGCGTCCAGGGAGGTTACAATGAGCAGTTCTTC
>12|.|TRBJ1-5|.|TRBV28
CASSPSPQPQHF
TGTGCCAGCAGCCCTTCTCCTCAGCCCCAGCATTTT
>14|.|TRBJ1-2|.|TRBV27
CASSLWGSRSGYTF
TGTGCCAGCAGTTTATGGGGCAGCCGCAGTGGCTACACCTTC
>16|.|TRBJ2-6|.|TRBV15
CATSRERDSGANVLTF
TGTGCCACCAGCAGAGAGCGGGACTCTGGGGCCAACGTCCTGACTTTC
>16|.|TRBJ2-2|.|TRBV4-2
CASSQATGANTGELFF
TGTGCCAGCAGCCAAGCTACGGGAGCGAACACCGGGGAGCTGTTTTTT
>14|.|TRBJ1-1|TRBD1|TRBV28
CASSLGQLNTEAFF
TGTGCCAGCAGTTTGGGACAGCTGAACACTGAAGCTTTCTTT
>14|.|TRBJ1-2|TRBD1|TRBV28
CASRPGQGAEGYTF
TGTGCCAGCAGACCGGGACAGGGGGCAGAAGGCTACACCTTC
>15|.|TRBJ2-1|TRBD2|TRBV18
CASSPSTSGYNEQFF
TGTGCCAGCTCACCTTCGACTAGCGGGTACAATGAGCAGTTCTTC
>16|.|TRBJ2-6|.|TRBV10-1
CASSGPSGSGANVLTF
TGCGCCAGCAGTGGACCTTCAGGTTCTGGGGCCAACGTCCTGACTTTC
>14|.|TRBJ1-4|TRBD1|TRBV5-1
CASSLGTGNEKLFF
TGCGCCAGCAGCCTAGGGACAGGGAATGAAAAACTGTTTTTT
>13|few|TRBJ1-5|.|TRBV19
CASRWTVNQPQHF
TGTGCCAGTAGATGGACAGTCAATCAGCCCCAGCATTTT
>15|.|TRBJ1-4|TRBD1|TRBV27
CASSLSGTGGGKLFF
TGTGCCAGCAGTTTATCCGGGACAGGGGGCGGAAAACTGTTTTTT
>12|.|TRBJ2-1|TRBD2|TRBV11-2
CASSLMREVKFF
TGTGCCAGCAGCTTAATGCGGGAGGTAAAGTTCTTC
>13|.|TRBJ2-3|.|TRBV7-3
CASSPSSTDTQYF
TGTGCCAGCAGCCCTTCTTCCACAGATACGCAGTATTTT
>14|.|TRBJ2-2|TRBD1|TRBV6-6
CASSWTGGTGELFF
TGTGCCAGCAGTTGGACAGGGGGCACCGGGGAGCTGTTTTTT
>16|.|TRBJ2-3|.|TRBV21-1
CASSTGLAGDTDTQYF
TGTGCCAGCAGTACCGGACTAGCGGGAGACACAGATACGCAGTATTTT
>17|once|TRBJ2-3|TRBD2|TRBV7-8
CASSLKGLAGFTDTQYF
TGTGCCAGCAGCTTAAAAGGACTAGCGGGATTCACAGATACGCAGTATTTT
>16|.|TRBJ2-5|TRBD1|TRBV6-6
CASSYAGQGSEETQYF
TGTGCCAGCAGTTACGCGGGACAGGGGTCGGAAGAGACCCAGTACTTC
>15|.|TRBJ2-1|.|TRBV6-1
CASSEVGLGDNEQFF
TGTGCCAGCAGTGAAGTGGGACTCGGGGACAATGAGCAGTTCTTC
>14|.|TRBJ2-7|TRBD1|TRBV6-1
CASSEYSGGYEQYF
TGTGCCAGCAGTGAATATTCAGGGGGCTACGAGCAGTACTTC